One and the same sample provided the 8 T cell receptor beta chains below, sequenced in a study of T cells expressing NK-cell markers. Following a re-call of the 5' RACE reads, TCRdb has one entry per CDR3 protein and lacks DNA. Recorded for this sample: a few hundred thousand distinct CDR3 sequences. Sequencing used blood T cells: a sorted CD56 or NKG2C T cell subset, CD4+ or CD8+ T cells, or bulk PBMC T cells (not recorded which). These receptors came from a man aged 18 to 69 in good health.

The chain couples TRBV5-1 to TRBJ2-5; TCRdb's D call of TRBD1 is untestable without DNA. From germline, CDR1 is SGHRS and CDR2 YFSETQ. This CDR3 is built from 15 residues. The CDR3 is CASSGSGTAQETQYF. The whole variable domain, remainder taken from reference TRBV5-1 and TRBJ2-5, is KAGVTQTPRYLIKTRGQQVTLSCSPISGHRSVSWYQQTPGQGLQFLFEYFSETQRNKGNFPGRFSGRQFSNSRSEMNVSTLELGDSALYLCASSGSGTAQETQYFGPGTRLLVL.

V and J are TRBV5-1 and TRBJ2-5; absent DNA, TCRdb's TRBD2 call cannot be checked. The germline V gene encodes CDR1 SGHRS and CDR2 YFSETQ. The CDR3 sequence is 15 residues long. The CDR3 sequence: CASSLGGGSQETQYF. Full variable domain (remainder filled in from reference TRBV5-1 and TRBJ2-5): KAGVTQTPRYLIKTRGQQVTLSCSPISGHRSVSWYQQTPGQGLQFLFEYFSETQRNKGNFPGRFSGRQFSNSRSEMNVSTLELGDSALYLCASSLGGGSQETQYFGPGTRLLVL.

Here the CDR3 reads CATSRDRAVPVGGYTF. The chain employs TRBV15 and TRBJ1-2; as DNA is missing, the TRBD1 call by TCRdb cannot be tested. Per germline, CDR1 LNHNV and CDR2 YYDKDF (reference sequence). The CDR3 length is 16 residues.

The chain couples TRBV19 to TRBJ2-7; TCRdb returns TRBD2, unconfirmable since there is no DNA. CDR3 length: 14 residues. Germline values: CDR1 LNHDA, CDR2 SQIVND (reference sequence). The CDR3 loop is CASSLRTEAYEQYF.

The J gene is TRBJ2-4, the V gene TRBV7-9; lacking DNA, the TRBD1 call made by TCRdb goes unchecked. CDR3 length equals 13 residues. From germline, CDR1 is SEHNR and CDR2 FQNEAQ (reference sequence). CDR3 amino acids: CASSLQGVHIQYF. Complete variable domain (other parts from reference TRBV7-9 and TRBJ2-4): DTGVSQNPRHKITKRGQNVTFRCDPISEHNRLYWYRQTLGQGPEFLTYFQNEAQLEKSRLLSDRFSAERPKGSFSTLEIQRTEQGDSAMYLCASSLQGVHIQYFGAGTRLSVL.

The chain has TRBV11-2 and TRBJ2-4; the TCRdb D gene call, TRBD1, has no DNA to confirm it. Per germline, CDR1 SGHAT and CDR2 FQNNGV. This CDR3 comprises 15 residues. CDR3 residues: CASSRIQGAKNIQYF.

The chain uses TRBV28 and TRBJ1-1. The germline V gene encodes CDR1 MDHEN and CDR2 SYDVKM. The length of the CDR3 is 15 residues. CDR3 region: CASQERGAGGTEAFF.

V is TRBV18 and J is TRBJ2-3; TCRdb indicates TRBD2, and absent DNA this call remains unverified. The CDR3 contains 14 residues. The germline gives CDR1 KGHSH, CDR2 LQKENI. The CDR3: CASSPGGPPDTQYF. The complete variable domain, with remaining parts taken from reference TRBV18 and TRBJ2-3, reads NAGVMQNPRHLVRRRGQEARLRCSPMKGHSHVYWYRQLPEEGLKFMVYLQKENIIDESGMPKERFSAEFPKEGPSILRIQQVVRGDSAAYFCASSPGGPPDTQYFGPGTRLTVL.